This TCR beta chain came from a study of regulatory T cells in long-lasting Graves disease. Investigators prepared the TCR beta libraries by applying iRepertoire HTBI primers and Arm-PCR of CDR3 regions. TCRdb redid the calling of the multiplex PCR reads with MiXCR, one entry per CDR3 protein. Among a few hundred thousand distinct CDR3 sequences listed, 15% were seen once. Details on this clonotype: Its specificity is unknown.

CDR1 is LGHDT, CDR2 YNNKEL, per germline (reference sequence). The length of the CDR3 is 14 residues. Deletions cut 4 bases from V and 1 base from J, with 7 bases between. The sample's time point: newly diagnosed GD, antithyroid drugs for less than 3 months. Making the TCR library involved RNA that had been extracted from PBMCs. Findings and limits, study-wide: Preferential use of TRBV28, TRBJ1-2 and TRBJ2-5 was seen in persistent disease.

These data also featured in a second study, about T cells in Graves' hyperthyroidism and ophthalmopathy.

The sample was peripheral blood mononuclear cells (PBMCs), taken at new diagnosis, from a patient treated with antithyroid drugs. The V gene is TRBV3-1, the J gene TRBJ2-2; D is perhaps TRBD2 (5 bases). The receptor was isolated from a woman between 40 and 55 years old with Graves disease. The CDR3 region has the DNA TGTGCCAGCAGCCCCCGGGAGAACACCGGGGAGCTGTTTTTT. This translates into CASSPRENTGELFF.